Below are 30 T cell receptor beta chains sequenced from a single sample in a study of T cell responses to AZD1222 COVID-19 vaccine. The repertoire was sequenced with immunoSEQ multiplex PCR; TCRdb's copy has only in-frame clones and lacks some. The sample contains more than 85,000 clones, around nine tenths of which appear only once. The source was peripheral blood, collected on day 0 of AZD1222 vaccination. The receptors stem from an adult in good health.

The V call is TRBV18, the J call TRBJ2-4; D gene ambiguous. CDR3 length equals 16 residues. CDR1 KGHSH and CDR2 LQKENI come from the germline V gene. The V gene lost 2 bases and the J gene lost 0 bases, with 11 bases spanning the gap. CDR3 in amino acids: CASSPAVALAKNIQYF. The CDR3 DNA reads as TGTGCCAGCTCACCAGCGGTTGCGCTAGCCAAAAACATTCAGTACTTC.

This clone came up a few times. The CDR3 region has the DNA TGTGCCAGCAGAATCGGACAGGGGGCATCAGATACGCAGTATTTT. Encoded protein: CASRIGQGASDTQYF. The chain employs TRBV5-6 and TRBJ2-3, with 11 bases identical to TRBD1. Germline CDR1 SGHDT, CDR2 YYEEEE. The CDR3 spans 15 residues. With 5 bases clipped from V and 4 bases from J, the junction kept 6 bases outside the gene matches.

V gene TRBV25-1 combines with J gene TRBJ1-1; tentative D call: TRBD1 (6 bases). The CDR3 runs to 15 residues. Per germline, CDR1 MGHDK and CDR2 SYGVNS. The V gene lost 3 bases and the J gene lost 3 bases, with 14 bases spanning the gap. CDR3 protein: CASSEFGGRYTEAFF. In DNA, the CDR3 is TGTGCCAGCAGTGAGTTTGGGGGGCGGTACACTGAAGCTTTCTTT. The variable domain in full, completed from reference TRBV25-1 and TRBJ1-1, reads EADIYQTPRYLVIGTGKKITLECSQTMGHDKMYWYQQDPGMELHLIHYSYGVNSTEKGDLSSESTVSRIRTEHFPLTLESARPSHTSQYLCASSEFGGRYTEAFFGQGTRLTVV.

This chain links TRBV3-1 (or the pseudogene TRBV3-2) with TRBJ2-2; D not certain. This CDR3 is built from 11 residues. Germline-derived CDR1 and CDR2 are LGHDT and YNNKEL (reference sequence). Trimming removed 4 bases from V and 7 bases from J, with 4 bases in between. For the CDR3, the DNA is TGTGCCAGCAGCCTCCTCGGGGAGCTGTTTTTT. It codes for CASSLLGELFF.

This sequence joins TRBV6-2 or TRBV6-3 and TRBJ1-1; tentatively, D is TRBD1 (6 bases). Trimming took 2 bases from V and 4 from J, leaving 23 bases between them. Germline CDR1 reads MNHEY; CDR2 reads SVGEGT. This CDR3 contains 18 residues. The CDR3 DNA sequence: TGTGCCAGCAGTTACGCTCTGGGACACCCAACCCTTGGCACTGAAGCTTTCTTT. Translated, it gives CASSYALGHPTLGTEAFF.

For this clone: This sample also contains other DNA sequences that code for the same CDR3. The chain carries TRBV27 and TRBJ1-2; no definite D call. V was clipped by 1 base and J by 3 bases, with 9 bases between them. The CDR3 totals 14 residues. Germline lookup yields CDR1 MNHEY and CDR2 SMNVEV (reference sequence). The CDR3 is CASSLFGPDYGYTF. As DNA, the CDR3 is TGTGCCAGCAGTTTATTTGGGCCAGACTATGGCTACACCTTC.

The V and J genes are TRBV5-3 and TRBJ1-1, with no clear D. TRBV5-3 is known as an ORF, though its function is uncertain. CDR3 size: 13 residues. V lost 2 bases and J 2 bases, leaving 7 bases between the germline ends. CDR3 bases: TGTGCCAGAAGCTTTACAGCCAACACTGAAGCTTTCTTT. It yields the protein CARSFTANTEAFF.

The gene calls are TRBV28 and TRBJ2-2; 8 bases align to TRBD2. This CDR3 is built from 19 residues. V trimming: 5 bases; J trimming: 1 base; junction bases outside the gene matches: 15. Germline CDR1 and CDR2: MDHEN and SYDVKM. The CDR3 DNA follows: TGTGCCAGCAGTCCGGCGCATGGGAGCGGGGGCCGGAACACCGGGGAGCTGTTTTTT. Translation gives CASSPAHGSGGRNTGELFF.

The rearrangement links TRBV24-1 to TRBJ2-2; no clear D. The CDR3 loop spans 11 amino acids. CDR1 is KGHDR, CDR2 SFDVKD, per germline. V dropped 12 bases and J dropped 5 bases, with 9 bases sitting between them. CDR3 coding DNA: TGTGCCTCCGGTGGGACCGGGGAGCTGTTTTTT. Translating gives CASGGTGELFF.

This chain connects TRBV9 to TRBJ1-6; weak D call: TRBD1 (5 bases). Trimming took 8 bases from V and 6 from J, leaving 12 bases between them. The CDR3 covers 13 residues. Per the germline V gene, CDR1 is SGDLS and CDR2 is YYNGEE. CDR3 loop: CARDKGCNSPLHF. Written as DNA, the CDR3 is TGTGCCAGGGATAAGGGGTGTAATTCACCCCTCCACTTT.

The chain combines TRBV9 with TRBJ1-6; D may be TRBD1 (5 bases). Germline V gives CDR1 SGDLS, CDR2 YYNGEE. Trimming cost V 3 bases and J 5 bases, with 9 bases left between them. This CDR3 has 14 amino acids. As DNA, the CDR3 is TGTGCCAGCAGCGGGGGACCCCATAATTCACCCCTCCACTTT. Translation gives CASSGGPHNSPLHF.

The gene calls are TRBV2 and TRBJ1-4; no reliable D call. This CDR3 is 15 amino acids long. Germline assignment: CDR1 SNHLY and CDR2 FYNNEI. Trimming shortened V by 5 bases and J by 1 base, and 11 bases separated the two germline ends. Written as DNA, the CDR3 is TGTGCCAGCAGTAAGAACGAGAGAACTAATGAAAAACTGTTTTTT. This codes for CASSKNERTNEKLFF.

In its sample, this clone was seen once. The rearrangement uses TRBV18 and TRBJ2-3; D might be TRBD2 (8 bases). Deletions cut 5 bases from V and 4 bases from J, with 19 bases between. Germline-derived CDR1 and CDR2 are KGHSH and LQKENI. The CDR3 is 16 residues long. This chain's CDR3 is CASSSGGGAGADTQYF. For the CDR3, the DNA is TGTGCCAGCTCATCGGGAGGGGGCGCGGGTGCAGATACGCAGTATTTT.

The rearrangement joins TRBV30 to TRBJ1-1; tentatively, D is TRBD1 (6 bases). V was trimmed by 5 bases and J by 2 bases, leaving 12 bases between them. The CDR3 has 13 amino acids. From germline, CDR1 is GTSNPN and CDR2 SVGIG (reference sequence). CDR3 loop: CAWAPGHNTEAFF. CDR3 coding DNA: TGTGCCTGGGCTCCGGGACATAACACTGAAGCTTTCTTT.

The chain employs TRBV5-1 and TRBJ2-7; 7 nucleotides agree with TRBD1. Germline values: CDR1 SGHRS, CDR2 YFSETQ. The V and J ends lost 7 bases and 5 bases, in that order; junction bases with no gene match: 6. CDR3 length equals 12 residues. In DNA form, the CDR3 reads TGCGCCAGCGGCGACAGGGCCCACGAGCAGTACTTC. It is translated as CASGDRAHEQYF.

This rearrangement joins TRBV5-8 to TRBJ2-7, with 8 positions matching TRBD2. This CDR3 has 15 residues. Unmatched junction bases numbered 8, after V lost 0 bases and J lost 6 bases. Germline lookup yields CDR1 SGHTS and CDR2 YDEGEE. The CDR3, as DNA: TGTGCCAGCAGCTTGGGACTCGGGGGGGCCGGCGAGCAGTACTTC. It codes for CASSLGLGGAGEQYF.

This clone was seen just once. This sequence joins TRBV11-2 and TRBJ1-2, with D perhaps matching TRBD1 (5 bases). Trimming pared 1 base from V and 7 bases from J, leaving 10 bases between. CDR3 length: 13 residues. Germline CDR1 is SGHAT and CDR2 is FQNNGV. The CDR3 is CASSLGAGTGYTF. The DNA for the CDR3 is TGTGCCAGCAGCTTAGGCGCAGGGACTGGCTACACCTTC.

This chain uses TRBV11-2 with TRBJ1-6, with no clear D. CDR3 length equals 14 residues. Germline CDR1 SGHAT, CDR2 FQNNGV. The germline V and J ends were trimmed by 8 bases and 6 bases, with 14 bases remaining between them. The CDR3: CASLSALSNSPLHF. The CDR3 DNA reads TGTGCCAGCCTCAGTGCCCTATCTAATTCACCCCTCCACTTT.

The chain is built from TRBV5-1 and TRBJ1-2, with D possibly being TRBD1 (5 bases). The ends were cut back, 1 base at V and 1 base at J, with 5 bases in the middle. From germline, CDR1 is SGHRS and CDR2 YFSETQ. This CDR3 has 13 residues. The CDR3 sequence: CASSLQGNYGYTF. CDR3 coding DNA: TGCGCCAGCAGCTTGCAGGGTAACTATGGCTACACCTTC.

The J gene is TRBJ2-2, the V gene TRBV7-3; D is perhaps TRBD1 or TRBD2 (6 bases each). Between the trimmed V and J ends, which lost 5 bases and 5 bases, there was a span of 9 bases. This CDR3 has 13 residues. Looked up from germline, CDR1 is SGHTA and CDR2 is FQGTGA. As DNA, the CDR3 is TGTGCCAGCAGCCTAGGGGGGACCGGGGAGCTGTTTTTT. Translating gives CASSLGGTGELFF.

The J gene is TRBJ2-2, the V gene TRBV27; 12 nucleotides align to TRBD2. V gave up 6 bases and J gave up 4 bases; unmatched junction bases: 12. Germline V CDR1 and CDR2: MNHEY, SMNVEV (reference sequence). The CDR3 sequence is 18 residues long. CDR3 residues: CASSLRPTSGSFTGELFF. DNA of the CDR3: TGTGCCAGCAGCCTTCGGCCGACTAGCGGGAGTTTCACCGGGGAGCTGTTTTTT.

V usage is TRBV29-1 and J usage is TRBJ1-1, with D tentatively TRBD1 (5 bases). The germline V gene encodes CDR1 SQVTM and CDR2 ANQGSEA. Trimming stripped 7 bases from V and 2 bases from J, with 14 bases between. This CDR3 is 13 amino acids long. CDR3 coding DNA: TGCAGCGCCAAAGGCGGGGGTAACACTGAAGCTTTCTTT. This codes for CSAKGGGNTEAFF.

This chain links TRBV7-8 with TRBJ1-1; a weak D match, TRBD1 (5 bases). Trimming took off 7 bases at V and 0 bases at J, with 15 bases between the two ends. This CDR3 contains 15 residues. Per the germline V gene, CDR1 is SGHVS and CDR2 is FQNEAQ. CDR3 in DNA: TGTGCCAGCATCGATAGGGGAGGTTTGAACACTGAAGCTTTCTTT. Translating it yields CASIDRGGLNTEAFF.

J is TRBJ2-2 and V is TRBV9; TRBD2 matches at 8 bases. Germline-derived CDR1 and CDR2 are SGDLS and YYNGEE. This CDR3 has 17 amino acids. J gave up 3 bases and V 0 bases, and 7 bases lay outside the gene matches. CDR3 sequence reads: CASSVEVAGGHTGELFF. The CDR3 region has the DNA TGTGCCAGCAGCGTAGAAGTTGCGGGGGGCCACACCGGGGAGCTGTTTTTT.

The chain carries TRBV7-9 and TRBJ1-2; D may be TRBD1 (6 bases). The CDR3 has 12 amino acids. Deletions cut 3 bases from V and 6 bases from J, with 8 bases between. The V gene's germline CDR1 is SEHNR and CDR2 FQNEAQ (reference sequence). As DNA, the CDR3 is TGTGCCAGCAGCTTCAACAGGGATGGCTACACCTTC. Translation gives CASSFNRDGYTF.

The table lists this clone with a count of one. The chain carries TRBV19 and TRBJ2-5; perhaps D is TRBD1 or TRBD2 (5 bases each). Germline V CDR1 and CDR2: LNHDA, SQIVND (reference sequence). Trimming shortened V by 7 bases and J by 5 bases, and 20 bases separated the two germline ends. The CDR3 consists of 15 residues. CDR3 in amino acids: CASNDPGRAPETQYF. The CDR3 nucleotides read TGTGCCAGTAACGATCCGGGACGGGCCCCGGAGACCCAGTACTTC.

J is TRBJ1-1 and V is TRBV18; D unresolved. The CDR3 totals 15 residues. Trimming shortened V by 2 bases and J by 4 bases, and 14 bases separated the two germline ends. Germline V CDR1 and CDR2: KGHSH, LQKENI. CDR3 amino acids: CASSPLGRVPTEAFF. DNA for the CDR3: TGTGCCAGCTCACCATTAGGTAGGGTACCCACTGAAGCTTTCTTT.

The J gene is TRBJ2-5, the V gene TRBV7-3; D is ambiguous. This CDR3 spans 14 amino acids. The V and J ends lost 7 bases and 1 base respectively, with 13 bases between them. Germline V gene data show CDR1 as SGHTA and CDR2 as FQGTGA. CDR3: CASKPDPGQETQYF. Written as DNA, the CDR3 is TGTGCCAGCAAGCCCGACCCAGGCCAAGAGACCCAGTACTTC.

V is TRBV5-4 and J is TRBJ2-2; D is perhaps TRBD2 (5 bases). V was shortened by 3 bases and J by 5 bases, with 14 bases between the two germline ends. Germline V CDR1 and CDR2: SGHNT, YYREEE (reference sequence). The CDR3 consists of 15 residues. Here the CDR3 reads CASSSVNGGTGELFF. The DNA of the CDR3 is TGTGCCAGCAGCTCTGTTAACGGAGGAACCGGGGAGCTGTTTTTT.

The chain links TRBV5-1 to TRBJ2-3; TRBD2 matches at 12 bases. V dropped 5 bases and J dropped 6; count of bases not matched to a gene: 7. Looked up from germline, CDR1 is SGHRS and CDR2 is YFSETQ. The CDR3 is 15 amino acids. This chain's CDR3 is CASSIQLAGGDTQYF. In DNA, the CDR3 is TGCGCCAGCAGTATCCAACTAGCGGGGGGCGATACGCAGTATTTT.